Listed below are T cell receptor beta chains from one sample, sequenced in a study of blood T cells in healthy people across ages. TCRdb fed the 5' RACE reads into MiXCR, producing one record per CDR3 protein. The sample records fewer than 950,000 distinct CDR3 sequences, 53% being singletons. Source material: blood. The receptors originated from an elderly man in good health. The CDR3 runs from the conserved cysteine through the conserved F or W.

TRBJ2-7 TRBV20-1 CSARDDRADYEQYF
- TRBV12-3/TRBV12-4 CASSDARTSYEQYF
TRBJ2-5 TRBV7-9 CASSLSLGGRGNEQYF
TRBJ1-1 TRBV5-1 CASSTRTEAEAFF
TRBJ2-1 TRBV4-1 CASSPGLLAGGYNEQFF
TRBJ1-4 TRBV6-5 CASSYSTCEKLFF
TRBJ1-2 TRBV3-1 CASSQGFAEGVGYTF
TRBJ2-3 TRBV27 CASSPGSSGVHRDAYF
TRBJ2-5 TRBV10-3 CAIKGDRRQRETQYF
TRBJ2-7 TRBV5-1 CASSFDGRENNEQYF
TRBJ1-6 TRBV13 CASSLGIRNSPLHF
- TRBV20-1 CSAYRLAGTFYEQYF
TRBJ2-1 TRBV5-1 CASSEGLQNEQFF
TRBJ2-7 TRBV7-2 CASARDTTYEQYF
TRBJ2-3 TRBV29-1 CSGSGSIADTQYF
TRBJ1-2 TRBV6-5 CASSYSAGGGIGTKGYTF
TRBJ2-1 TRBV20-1 CSASGAGRRNEQFF
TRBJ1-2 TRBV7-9 CASTHGRLINYGYTF
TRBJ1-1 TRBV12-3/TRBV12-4 CASSRGGASTEAFF
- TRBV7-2 CVSSLGQGLTYEQYF
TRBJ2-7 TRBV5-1 CASSVDRGGPYEQYF
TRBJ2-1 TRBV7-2 CASSPSTTYNEQFF
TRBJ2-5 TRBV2 CASRGRRWYQETQYF
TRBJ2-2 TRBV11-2 CASREVSNGELFF
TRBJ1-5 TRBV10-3 CAISGTGGIHQPQHF
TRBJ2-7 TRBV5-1 CDSSFGARTLEAYEQYF
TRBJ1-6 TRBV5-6 CASSLGQPWNSPLHF
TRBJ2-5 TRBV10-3 CATHQGVQETQYF
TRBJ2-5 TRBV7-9 CASSPQGWLVDQGTQYF
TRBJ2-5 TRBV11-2 CASSPRTGGQETQYF
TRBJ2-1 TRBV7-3 CASSDPGTGANEQFF
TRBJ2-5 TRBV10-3 CAISDKGSGETQYF
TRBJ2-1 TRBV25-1 CASSEYGVSGYNEQFF
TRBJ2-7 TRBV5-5 CASSSYGGRVNNEQYF